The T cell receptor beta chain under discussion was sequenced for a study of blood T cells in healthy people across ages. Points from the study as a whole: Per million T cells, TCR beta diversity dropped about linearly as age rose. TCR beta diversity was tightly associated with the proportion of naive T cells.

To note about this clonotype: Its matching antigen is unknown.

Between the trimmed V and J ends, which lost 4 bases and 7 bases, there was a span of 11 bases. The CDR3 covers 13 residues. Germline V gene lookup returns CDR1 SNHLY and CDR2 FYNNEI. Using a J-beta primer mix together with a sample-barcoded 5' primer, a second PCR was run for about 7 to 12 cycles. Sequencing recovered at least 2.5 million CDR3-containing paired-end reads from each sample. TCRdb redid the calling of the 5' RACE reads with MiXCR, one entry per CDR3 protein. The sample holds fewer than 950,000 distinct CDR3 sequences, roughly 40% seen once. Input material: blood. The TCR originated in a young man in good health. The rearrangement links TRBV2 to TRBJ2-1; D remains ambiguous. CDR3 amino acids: CASSGMGRNEQFF. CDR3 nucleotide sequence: TGTGCCAGCAGTGGGATGGGTCGGAATGAGCAGTTCTTC.